This T cell receptor (beta chain) is from a study of T cell responses to AZD1222 COVID-19 vaccine. Study findings and constraints: Donors were largely white British and mainly female; clonal diversity was possibly underestimated.

The protocol was immunoSEQ multiplex PCR, while the TCRdb copy is restricted to in-frame clones and leaves out a portion. The table shows around 140,000 clones, with about 90% occurring only once. Concerning this clone: Its cognate antigen is unknown.

CDR3 length: 15 residues. In germline, CDR1 is MNHNY, CDR2 SVGAGI (reference sequence). V was cut by 5 bases and J by 4 bases, with 17 bases left in between. Sequences were derived from peripheral blood, sampled 28 days after the second dose of the MenACWY control vaccine. This sequence originates from an adult who received the MenACWY meningococcal vaccine as a control. This rearrangement joins TRBV6-6 to TRBJ1-1; no clear D gene. CDR3 sequence: CASSPREAGSTEAFF. The CDR3 coding sequence is TGTGCCAGCAGTCCCCGGGAGGCGGGGAGCACTGAAGCTTTCTTT.